This passage covers 6 T cell receptor beta chains from one sample sequenced in a study of radiotherapy plus CTLA-4 blockade in lung cancer. Data came from immunoSEQ multiplex PCR; TCRdb stores just in-frame clones and leaves some out. The repertoire holds around 95,000 clones, with under 90% as singletons. Specimen: peripheral blood, collected from a patient treated with radiotherapy plus ipilimumab. The receptors were gathered from a human donor with non-small cell lung cancer who had stable disease on radiotherapy plus ipilimumab.

The chain combines TRBV5-6 with TRBJ2-3, with 7 bases identical to TRBD1. Germline V gives CDR1 SGHDT, CDR2 YYEEEE. V was clipped by 2 bases and J by 2 bases; unmatched bases: 5. This CDR3 has 15 residues. CDR3 nucleotide sequence: TGTGCCAGCAGCTTCTACAGGGGTGACACAGATACGCAGTATTTT. Translated, it gives CASSFYRGDTDTQYF.

This chain uses TRBV5-8 with TRBJ2-2; 10 nucleotides align to TRBD2. The CDR3 spans 14 residues. Germline CDR1 SGHTS, CDR2 YDEGEE. V shed 3 bases and J 6 bases; nucleotides not matched to a gene: 2. CDR3 DNA sequence: TGTGCCAGCAGCTCCGGACTAGCGGCCGGGGAGCTGTTTTTT. This translates into CASSSGLAAGELFF.

The rearrangement joins TRBV19 to TRBJ1-5; 7 bases map to TRBD1. J lost 7 bases, V lost 5 bases, and 8 bases had no gene match. CDR1 and CDR2 (germline): LNHDA, SQIVND (reference sequence). The CDR3 covers 14 residues. CDR3 DNA sequence: TGTGCCAGTAGTCAGGCAGGGGGACGACAGCCCCAGCATTTT. It codes for CASSQAGGRQPQHF.

This chain connects TRBV30 to TRBJ2-3; 9 bases match TRBD2. After removal of 2 bases from V and 5 bases from J, the junction contained 11 bases not matched to a gene. Per the germline V gene, CDR1 is GTSNPN and CDR2 is SVGIG (reference sequence). The CDR3 is 16 residues long. The CDR3 nucleotides are TGTGCCTGGAGTCGGATAGCGGGGGCTCCCTTAGATACGCAGTATTTT. Amino acid sequence: CAWSRIAGAPLDTQYF.

The V call is TRBV4-1, the J call TRBJ2-5; TRBD1 or TRBD2 may be the D gene (5 bases each). The CDR3 loop spans 19 amino acids. V lost 0 bases, J lost 0 bases, and 20 bases lay in between. Germline CDR1 reads MGHRA; CDR2 reads YSYEKL. DNA for the CDR3: TGCGCCAGCAGCCAAGAGAGTAGAACAGGAGGCCGGTACCAAGAGACCCAGTACTTC. Translating it yields CASSQESRTGGRYQETQYF.

The gene calls are TRBV6-1 and TRBJ2-7; D possibly corresponds to TRBD2 (6 bases). The germline V gene encodes CDR1 MNHNS and CDR2 SASEGT. Trimming removed 6 bases at V and 2 bases at J, with 17 bases between. This CDR3 is 15 amino acids long. Here the CDR3 DNA reads TGTGCCAGCAGCCCCCCGGTAGCGGCCACCTACGAGCAGTACTTC. It translates to CASSPPVAATYEQYF.